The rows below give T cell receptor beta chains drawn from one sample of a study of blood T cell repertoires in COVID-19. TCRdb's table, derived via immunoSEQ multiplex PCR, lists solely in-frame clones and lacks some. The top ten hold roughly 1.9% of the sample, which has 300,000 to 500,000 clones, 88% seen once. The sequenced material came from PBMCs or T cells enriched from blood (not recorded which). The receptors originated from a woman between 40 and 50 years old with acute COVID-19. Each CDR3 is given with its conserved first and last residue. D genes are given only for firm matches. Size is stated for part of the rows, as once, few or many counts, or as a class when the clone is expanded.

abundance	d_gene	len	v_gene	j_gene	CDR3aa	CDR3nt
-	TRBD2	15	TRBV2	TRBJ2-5	CASSQLAGPQETQYF	TGTGCCAGCAGTCAACTAGCGGGGCCCCAAGAGACCCAGTACTTC
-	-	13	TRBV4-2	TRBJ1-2	CASSQAEVRGYTF	TGTGCCAGCAGCCAAGCTGAGGTGCGGGGCTACACCTTC
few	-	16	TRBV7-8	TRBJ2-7	CASSPGYMGGSYEQYF	TGTGCCAGCAGCCCAGGATATATGGGTGGCTCCTACGAGCAGTACTTC
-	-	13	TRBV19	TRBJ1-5	CASSGARGQPQHF	TGTGCCAGTTCAGGGGCAAGGGGTCAGCCCCAGCATTTT
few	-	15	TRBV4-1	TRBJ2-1	CASSQFGGTYNEQFF	TGCGCCAGCAGCCAATTTGGGGGGACCTACAATGAGCAGTTCTTC
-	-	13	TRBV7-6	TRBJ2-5	CASSLQRGETQYF	TGTGCCAGCAGCTTACAAAGGGGAGAGACCCAGTACTTC
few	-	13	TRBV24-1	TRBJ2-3	CATSDGATDTQYF	TGTGCCACCAGTGATGGGGCCACAGATACGCAGTATTTT
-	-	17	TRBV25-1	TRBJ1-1	CASPTTPTEGRYTEAFF	TGTGCCAGCCCCACAACCCCAACGGAGGGGCGGTACACTGAAGCTTTCTTT
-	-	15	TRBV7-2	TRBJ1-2	CASSFFGGTGYGYTF	TGTGCCAGCAGTTTTTTCGGGGGAACGGGCTATGGCTACACCTTC
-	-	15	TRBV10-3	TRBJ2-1	CAISDPLGGYNEQFF	TGTGCCATCAGTGACCCACTAGGGGGCTACAATGAGCAGTTCTTC
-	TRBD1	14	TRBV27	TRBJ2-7	CASSLLGQGYEQYF	TGTGCCAGCAGTTTATTGGGACAGGGGTACGAGCAGTACTTC
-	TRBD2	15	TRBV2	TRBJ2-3	CASSELAGFTDTQYF	TGTGCCAGCAGTGAACTAGCGGGGTTCACAGATACGCAGTATTTT
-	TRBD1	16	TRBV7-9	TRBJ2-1	CASSPHRGPRYNEQFF	TGTGCCAGCAGCCCGCACAGGGGCCCACGGTACAATGAGCAGTTCTTC
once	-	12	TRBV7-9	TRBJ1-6	CASRYGDSPLHF	TGTGCCAGCAGGTACGGGGATTCACCCCTCCACTTT
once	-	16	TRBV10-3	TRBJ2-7	CAISDFERRGVLEQYF	TGTGCCATCAGTGACTTCGAGCGTAGGGGCGTCCTCGAGCAGTACTTC
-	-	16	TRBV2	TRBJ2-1	CASSPPDRWAYNEQFF	TGTGCCAGCAGTCCTCCCGACAGGTGGGCCTACAATGAGCAGTTCTTC
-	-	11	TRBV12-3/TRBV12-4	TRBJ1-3	CASILGNTIYF	TGTGCCAGTATCCTTGGAAACACCATATATTTT
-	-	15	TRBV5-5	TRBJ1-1	CASSLQGTMNTEAFF	TGTGCCAGCAGCTTGCAGGGGACAATGAACACTGAAGCTTTCTTT
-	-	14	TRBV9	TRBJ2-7	CASSVGQGGYEQYF	TGTGCCAGCAGCGTAGGGCAGGGGGGCTACGAGCAGTACTTC
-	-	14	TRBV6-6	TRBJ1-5	CASSYSRGGQPQHF	TGTGCCAGCAGTTACTCACGGGGAGGACAGCCCCAGCATTTT
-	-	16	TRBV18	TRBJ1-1	CASSLRDTYKNTEAFF	TGTGCCAGCTCACTCCGGGACACGTACAAGAACACTGAAGCTTTCTTT
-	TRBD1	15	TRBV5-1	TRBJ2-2	CASSFDRVGTGELFF	TGCGCCAGCAGCTTTGACAGGGTAGGCACCGGGGAGCTGTTTTTT
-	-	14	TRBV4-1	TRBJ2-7	CASSQDARSYEQYF	TGCGCCAGCAGCCAAGATGCGCGCTCCTACGAGCAGTACTTC
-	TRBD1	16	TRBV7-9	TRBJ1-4	CASSHQSRGNNEKLFF	TGTGCCAGCAGTCACCAAAGCAGGGGGAATAATGAAAAACTGTTTTTT
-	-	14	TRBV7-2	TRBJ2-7	CASSLGGRGLEQYF	TGTGCCAGCAGCTTAGGAGGCAGGGGTCTAGAGCAGTACTTC
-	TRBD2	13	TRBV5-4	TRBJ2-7	CASYFRGTSVWNF	TGTGCCAGCTACTTCCGCGGGACTAGCGTATGGAACTTC
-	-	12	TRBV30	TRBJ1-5	CAWSQPSQPQHF	TGTGCCTGGAGCCAACCGAGCCAGCCCCAGCATTTT
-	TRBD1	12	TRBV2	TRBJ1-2	CASRGDSYGYTF	TGTGCCAGCAGGGGGGACAGCTATGGCTACACCTTC
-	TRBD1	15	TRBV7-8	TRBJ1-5	CASSIDRGSNQPQHF	TGTGCCAGCAGTATCGACAGGGGTAGCAATCAGCCCCAGCATTTT